This TCR beta chain was identified in a study of lung T cells in sarcoidosis with Löfgren's syndrome. Study results and caveats: TRBV2 was the preferred pairing partner of TRAV12-1, with similar CDR3s.

The CDR3 sequence is 14 residues long. Germline assignment: CDR1 LNHDA and CDR2 SQIVND (reference sequence). Comments on this clonotype: Its target is not known. This sequence may be a read error, since a much larger clone differs from it by one base.

TCRdb reprocessed the reads via MiXCR and lists one record per CDR3 protein. The table lists about 21,000 distinct CDR3 sequences, less than 25% of them singletons. J is TRBJ2-7 and V is TRBV19, with TRBD2 matching 9 bases. This TCR came from a human donor with sarcoidosis (Löfgren's syndrome or another form), or a control subject (not recorded which). Sequences were obtained from CD4+ T cells from PBMCs. CDR3 amino acids: CASSIGGTSYKQYF. DNA for the CDR3: TGTGCCAGTAGTATCGGAGGGACTAGCTACAAGCAGTACTTC.